What follows are 24 T cell receptor beta chains derived from one specimen sequenced in a study of blood T cell repertoires in COVID-19. Some clones are missing from TCRdb's copy, which holds only in-frame ones; the method was immunoSEQ multiplex PCR. Among roughly 38,000 clones listed, approximately 80% were seen once. Sequencing was carried out using peripheral blood. These receptors were obtained from a man aged 55 to 69 with COVID-19, enrolled during active disease.

V is TRBV2 and J is TRBJ1-6; 9 nucleotides align to TRBD1. Germline V gene data show CDR1 as SNHLY and CDR2 as FYNNEI. With V trimmed by 6 bases and J by 5 bases, 8 bases remained unmatched. CDR3 length: 16 amino acids. This CDR3 reads CASSPQGTGNNSPLHF. The CDR3 nucleotides are TGTGCCAGCAGCCCACAAGGGACAGGGAATAATTCACCCCTCCACTTT.

The chain carries TRBV10-2 and TRBJ1-5, with 7 bases fitting TRBD1. V dropped 8 bases and J dropped 4; count of bases not matched to a gene: 5. This CDR3 is built from 13 residues. Germline-derived CDR1 and CDR2 are WSHSY and SAAADI. The CDR3 spells CASGQEGNQPQHF. The CDR3 DNA reads as TGCGCCAGCGGACAGGAGGGTAATCAGCCCCAGCATTTT.

This clone was recorded only once. The chain recombines TRBV15 with TRBJ2-7; 10 bases are shared with TRBD1. CDR3 length: 16 residues. V was pared by 0 bases and J by 1 base, with 3 bases of the junction left unmatched. The germline V gene has CDR1 LNHNV and CDR2 YYDKDF (reference sequence). CDR3 nucleotide sequence: TGTGCCACCAGCAGAGATCCGGGACAGGGGTCCTACGAGCAGTACTTC. This gives the protein CATSRDPGQGSYEQYF.

This rearrangement joins TRBV7-9 to TRBJ1-4, with 8 bases matching TRBD1. The CDR3 runs to 15 residues. CDR1 is SEHNR, CDR2 FQNEAQ, per germline (reference sequence). V lost 5 bases, J lost 1 base, and 3 bases stayed unmatched. The CDR3 bases are TGTGCCAGCAGCCCTACAGGGGGAACTAATGAAAAACTGTTTTTT. This encodes CASSPTGGTNEKLFF.

V gene TRBV2 combines with J gene TRBJ1-4, with D uncertain. This CDR3 spans 14 amino acids. V lost 7 bases, J lost 7 bases, and 16 bases lay in between. Germline V lookup: CDR1 SNHLY, CDR2 FYNNEI. The CDR3: CASNMREGGEKLFF. The CDR3 coding sequence is TGTGCCAGCAATATGAGGGAAGGAGGTGAAAAACTGTTTTTT.

The V gene is TRBV27, the J gene TRBJ1-1; D possibly corresponds to TRBD1 (6 bases). There are 14 residues in the CDR3. Trimming pared 6 bases from V and 1 base from J, leaving 12 bases between. Germline values: CDR1 MNHEY, CDR2 SMNVEV (reference sequence). Here the CDR3 DNA reads TGTGCCAGCAGGCTCAGGGGAAGGAACACTGAAGCTTTCTTT. Its protein product is CASRLRGRNTEAFF.

V and J are TRBV7-9 and TRBJ2-7; 8 bases align to TRBD1. V was pared by 5 bases and J by 7 bases, with 4 bases of the junction left unmatched. Germline V gene data show CDR1 as SEHNR and CDR2 as FQNEAQ (reference sequence). The CDR3 has 12 residues. CDR3: CASSARQGEQYF. The CDR3 DNA reads TGTGCCAGCAGCGCCCGACAGGGGGAGCAGTACTTC. The full variable domain, rest sourced from reference TRBV7-9 and TRBJ2-7, is DTGVSQNPRHKITKRGQNVTFRCDPISEHNRLYWYRQTLGQGPEFLTYFQNEAQLEKSRLLSDRFSAERPKGSFSTLEIQRTEQGDSAMYLCASSARQGEQYFGPGTRLTVT.

This clone was counted between two and nine times. The genes are TRBV3-1 (or the pseudogene TRBV3-2) and TRBJ2-7; 8 bases are shared with TRBD2. CDR1 is LGHDT, CDR2 YNNKEL, per germline (reference sequence). The trim removed 4 bases at V and 6 bases at J, leaving 8 bases unmatched. The CDR3 length is 14 residues. In DNA, the CDR3 is TGTGCCAGCAGCCCGTCTAAGACTAGCGCCGAGCAGTACTTC. It codes for CASSPSKTSAEQYF.

This chain links TRBV24-1 with TRBJ2-2; 9 nucleotides align to TRBD1. V lost 5 bases, J lost 9 bases, and 9 bases stayed unmatched. The CDR3 sequence is 15 residues long. Germline lookup yields CDR1 KGHDR and CDR2 SFDVKD. In DNA, the CDR3 is TGTGCCACCAGTGGAGGGACAGGGTTGACCTGGGAGCTGTTTTTT. Amino acid sequence: CATSGGTGLTWELFF.

This clone is a singleton in its sample. The junction and the germline gene differ at one end; a read error may be behind it. The chain recombines TRBV3-1 (or the pseudogene TRBV3-2) with TRBJ1-6, with TRBD1 matching over 7 bases. Germline V CDR1 and CDR2: LGHDT, YNNKEL (reference sequence). The CDR3 sequence is 13 residues long. The CDR3 loop reads CASSRLAQGPSDF. As DNA, the CDR3 is TGTGCCAGCAGCCGTCTAGCACAGGGGCCCTCAGACTTT.

The chain employs TRBV4-1 and TRBJ1-1, with TRBD1 as a possible D gene (6 bases). V was trimmed by 0 bases and J by 6 bases, leaving 8 bases between them. CDR3 length equals 13 residues. CDR1 is MGHRA and CDR2 is YSYEKL in the germline V gene. CDR3 DNA: TGCGCCAGCAGCCAAGATCAGGGGCCTGAAGCTTTCTTT. Translating it yields CASSQDQGPEAFF.

This chain uses TRBV30 with TRBJ1-6, with 7 bases lining up with TRBD1. The ends lost 4 bases at V and 8 bases at J; junction bases unmatched: 8. This CDR3 is 14 amino acids long. The germline V gene encodes CDR1 GTSNPN and CDR2 SVGIG (reference sequence). The CDR3 DNA reads TGTGCCTGGACCGTAGGAGGGGGCGATTCACCCCTCCACTTT. Its translation is CAWTVGGGDSPLHF.

This chain connects TRBV27 to TRBJ1-2; 10 bases agree with TRBD1. The CDR3 has 14 amino acids. V shed 5 bases and J 4 bases; nucleotides not matched to a gene: 4. Germline V gene sequence: CDR1 MNHEY, CDR2 SMNVEV (reference sequence). CDR3 sequence: CASSRDRGTYGYTF. The CDR3, as DNA: TGTGCCAGCAGTCGGGACAGGGGTACCTATGGCTACACCTTC.

This chain joins TRBV10-1 and TRBJ2-2; TRBD1 matches at 12 bases. J was trimmed by 8 bases and V by 5 bases; bases with no gene match: 15. The CDR3 loop spans 18 amino acids. In germline, CDR1 is WNHNN, CDR2 SYGVQD (reference sequence). The CDR3 DNA reads TGCGCCAGCAGTACCCGGGACAGGGGGCGACTCTCCGAAGGGGAGCTGTTTTTT. This sequence encodes CASSTRDRGRLSEGELFF.

This chain connects TRBV4-2 to TRBJ2-7; 10 bases map to TRBD1. The germline gives CDR1 LGHNA, CDR2 YNFKEQ. J was trimmed by 1 base and V by 8 bases; bases with no gene match: 5. The CDR3 runs 14 residues. The CDR3 coding sequence is TGTGCCAGCGGGACAGGGGTAAAGTCCTACGAGCAGTACTTC. Amino acid sequence: CASGTGVKSYEQYF.

This rearrangement joins TRBV11-2 to TRBJ2-1; the match to TRBD2 covers 7 bases. Trimming took 6 bases from V and 5 from J; bases not matched to a gene: 10. Germline lookup yields CDR1 SGHAT and CDR2 FQNNGV. The CDR3 runs to 15 residues. DNA of the CDR3: TGTGCCAGCAGTCTAGATCCGGGAGGACACAATGAGCAGTTCTTC. Translation gives CASSLDPGGHNEQFF.

The V gene is TRBV6-1, the J gene TRBJ2-7; 10 bases agree with TRBD2. V lost 3 bases, J lost 3 bases, and 2 bases stayed unmatched. The germline V gene encodes CDR1 MNHNS and CDR2 SASEGT. The CDR3 extends over 14 amino acids. CDR3: CASSDRLAGYEQYF. CDR3 DNA: TGTGCCAGCAGTGACAGACTAGCGGGCTACGAGCAGTACTTC.

The chain joins TRBV10-3 to TRBJ1-2, with TRBD1 as a possible D gene (5 bases). The V and J ends lost 7 bases and 5 bases respectively, with 8 bases between them. Looked up from germline, CDR1 is ENHRY and CDR2 is SYGVKD. This CDR3 contains 11 residues. CDR3: CAIKEGYGYTF. CDR3 nucleotide sequence: TGTGCCATCAAGGAGGGGTATGGCTACACCTTC.

The CDR3 loop is CASSTLDPYNEQFF. CDR3 bases: TGTGCCAGTAGTACCCTAGACCCCTACAATGAGCAGTTCTTC. The rearrangement uses TRBV19 and TRBJ2-1; D is unclear. Trimming pared 4 bases from V and 2 bases from J, leaving 9 bases between. The CDR3 is 14 residues long. Germline lookup yields CDR1 LNHDA and CDR2 SQIVND (reference sequence).

The chain combines TRBV20-1 with TRBJ1-2, with unresolved D. The V end lost 3 bases, the J end lost 8 bases, and 16 bases lay between the germline ends. Germline loops: CDR1 DFQATT, CDR2 SNEGSKA (reference sequence). The CDR3 has 13 amino acids. The CDR3 sequence is CSASLQMNIGYTF. The CDR3 nucleotides read TGCAGTGCTAGTTTACAGATGAATATCGGCTACACCTTC.

This sequence joins TRBV19 and TRBJ2-1; D unresolved. The CDR3 is 12 residues long. The germline CDR1 and CDR2 sequences are LNHDA and SQIVND (reference sequence). Trimming shortened V by 6 bases and J by 7 bases, and 10 bases separated the two germline ends. Written as DNA, the CDR3 is TGTGCCAGTAGCACGACTGGGAATGAGCAGTTCTTC. It encodes CASSTTGNEQFF.

The V gene is TRBV5-6, the J gene TRBJ1-6, with a weak D call TRBD1 (5 bases). The ends were cut back, 0 bases at V and 7 bases at J, with 14 bases in the middle. This CDR3 has 16 residues. Germline-derived CDR1 and CDR2 are SGHDT and YYEEEE. The CDR3 nucleotides are TGTGCCAGCAGCTTGGCCAGGGCGGGATGGAATTCACCCCTCCACTTT. It encodes CASSLARAGWNSPLHF.

The chain is built from TRBV5-1 and TRBJ1-1; the D gene is possibly TRBD1 (6 bases). The germline CDR1 and CDR2 sequences are SGHRS and YFSETQ. This CDR3 contains 15 residues. V lost 3 bases, J lost 8 bases, and 20 bases lay in between. CDR3 loop: CASSSGGTNKPEAFF. In nucleotides, the CDR3 is TGCGCCAGCAGCTCTGGTGGGACAAACAAACCGGAAGCTTTCTTT.

The chain is built from TRBV11-2 and TRBJ1-1, with 7 positions matching TRBD1. V lost 4 bases to trimming and J lost 7 bases; unmatched junction nucleotides: 6. The CDR3 covers 13 residues. Per germline, CDR1 SGHAT and CDR2 FQNNGV. CDR3 coding DNA: TGTGCCAGCAGCTACACAGGGGTCGGTGAAGCTTTCTTT. It yields the protein CASSYTGVGEAFF.